One sample yielded the 5 T cell receptor beta chains listed below, sequenced in a study of T cells after yellow fever vaccination. TCRdb re-derived calls from the 5' RACE reads in MiXCR, one entry per CDR3 protein. The table includes roughly 68,000 distinct CDR3 sequences, just over 6.5% detected once. The source was CD8+ T cells sorted from PBMCs, collected around 45 days after the first yellow fever vaccination. Receptors originate from a young man who received the YFV17D yellow fever vaccine.

This clonotype was counted many times. The CDR3 region has the DNA TGTGCCAGCAGCCCCTCCGGACAAGGAGACACCGGGGAGCTGTTTTTT. Protein: CASSPSGQGDTGELFF. The chain is built from TRBV9 and TRBJ2-2; D may be TRBD1 (5 bases). Germline-derived CDR1 and CDR2 are SGDLS and YYNGEE. The CDR3 has 16 amino acids. V was trimmed by 4 bases and J by 3 bases, leaving 16 bases between them.

This clonotype was counted between two and nine times. The gene calls are TRBV5-4 and TRBJ2-5; a possible D gene is TRBD2 (6 bases). Germline CDR1 reads SGHNT; CDR2 reads YYREEE (reference sequence). CDR3 size: 13 residues. Trimming removed 5 bases from V and 5 bases from J, with 13 bases in between. The CDR3 spells CASSSGLLETQYF. The CDR3 DNA sequence: TGTGCCAGCAGTTCGGGACTGCTCGAGACCCAGTACTTC.

The table lists this clonotype with many counts. The V and J genes are TRBV12-3 or TRBV12-4 and TRBJ2-5, with a tentative D call TRBD1 (5 bases). V was cut by 3 bases and J by 0 bases, with 8 bases left in between. There are 14 residues in the CDR3. CDR3 residues: CASSFVDNQETQYF. The CDR3 DNA is TGTGCCAGCAGTTTTGTGGACAACCAAGAGACCCAGTACTTC.

V usage is TRBV11-2 and J usage is TRBJ2-5; the D gene is possibly TRBD2 (5 bases). The CDR3 totals 14 residues. Germline CDR1 reads SGHAT; CDR2 reads FQNNGV. Deletions cut 5 bases from V and 2 bases from J, with 12 bases between. The CDR3 loop reads CASSPGRGQETQYF. The DNA of the CDR3 is TGTGCCAGCAGCCCAGGACGGGGTCAAGAGACCCAGTACTTC.

The rearrangement links TRBV5-5 to TRBJ2-7; D remains unclear. The V gene's germline CDR1 is SGHKS and CDR2 YYEKEE (reference sequence). V was trimmed by 2 bases and J by 2 bases, leaving 8 bases between them. The CDR3 consists of 13 residues. This chain's CDR3 is CASSLLTPYEQYV. The CDR3, as DNA: TGTGCCAGCAGCTTACTGACCCCCTACGAGCAGTACGTC.